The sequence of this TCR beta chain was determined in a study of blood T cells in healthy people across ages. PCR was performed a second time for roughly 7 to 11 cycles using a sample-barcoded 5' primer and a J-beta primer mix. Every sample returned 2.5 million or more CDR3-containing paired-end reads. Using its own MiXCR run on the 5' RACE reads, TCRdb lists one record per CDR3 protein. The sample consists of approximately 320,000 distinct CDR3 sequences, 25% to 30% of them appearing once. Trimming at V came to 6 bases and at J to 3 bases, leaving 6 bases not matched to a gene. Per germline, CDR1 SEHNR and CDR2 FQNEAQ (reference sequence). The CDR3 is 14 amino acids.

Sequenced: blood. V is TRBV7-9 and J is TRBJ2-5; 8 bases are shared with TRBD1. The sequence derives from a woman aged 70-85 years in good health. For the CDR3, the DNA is TGTGCCAGCAGGACAGGGGATGGTGAAGAGACCCAGTACTTC. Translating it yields CASRTGDGEETQYF.